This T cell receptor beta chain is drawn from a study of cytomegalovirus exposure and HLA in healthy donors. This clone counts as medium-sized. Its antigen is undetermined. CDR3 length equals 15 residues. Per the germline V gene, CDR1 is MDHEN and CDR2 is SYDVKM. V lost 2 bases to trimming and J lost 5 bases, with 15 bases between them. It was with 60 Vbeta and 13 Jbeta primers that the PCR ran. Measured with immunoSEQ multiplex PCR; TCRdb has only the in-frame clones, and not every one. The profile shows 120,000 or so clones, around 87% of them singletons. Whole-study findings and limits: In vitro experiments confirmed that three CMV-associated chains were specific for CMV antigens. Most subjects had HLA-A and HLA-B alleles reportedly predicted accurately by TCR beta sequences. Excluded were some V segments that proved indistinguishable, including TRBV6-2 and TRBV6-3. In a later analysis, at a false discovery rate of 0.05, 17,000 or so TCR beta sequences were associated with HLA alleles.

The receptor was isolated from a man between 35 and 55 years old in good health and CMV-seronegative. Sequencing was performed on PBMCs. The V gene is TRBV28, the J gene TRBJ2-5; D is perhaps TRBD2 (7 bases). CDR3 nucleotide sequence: TGTGCCAGCAGTTTACCGGCGGGGGCGGGTGAGACCCAGTACTTC. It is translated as CASSLPAGAGETQYF.